The next 10 T cell receptor beta chains were all read from a single sample in a study of T cell responses to AZD1222 COVID-19 vaccine. Sequencing was performed with immunoSEQ multiplex PCR; in TCRdb, only in-frame clones are kept and a portion is missing. The sample shows 160,000 or so clones, 90% to 95% of them seen only once. Specimen: peripheral blood, collected 28 days after the second AZD1222 dose. These receptors came from an adult who received the AZD1222 COVID-19 vaccine.

CDR3 residues: CASSSQTGSIGYTF. CDR3 bases: TGTGCCAGCAGCTCTCAGACAGGGTCAATCGGCTACACCTTC. The genes are TRBV7-9 and TRBJ1-2, with 7 bases fitting TRBD1. The V segment lost 4 bases and the J segment 8 bases; nucleotides outside the gene matches: 10. CDR1 and CDR2 from the germline V gene are SEHNR and FQNEAQ (reference sequence). This CDR3 comprises 14 residues. Full variable domain (remainder filled in from reference TRBV7-9 and TRBJ1-2): DTGVSQNPRHKITKRGQNVTFRCDPISEHNRLYWYRQTLGQGPEFLTYFQNEAQLEKSRLLSDRFSAERPKGSFSTLEIQRTEQGDSAMYLCASSSQTGSIGYTFGSGTRLTVV.

This chain joins TRBV11-1 and TRBJ2-1, with 9 positions matching TRBD1. This CDR3 is 14 amino acids long. Trimming cost V 3 bases and J 8 bases; bases outside gene matches: 5. Germline V CDR1 and CDR2: SGHAT, FQDESV (reference sequence). DNA for the CDR3: TGTGCCAGCAGCTTGGGACAGGGAAGGGATGAGCAGTTCTTC. Translating it yields CASSLGQGRDEQFF.

J is TRBJ2-5 and V is TRBV14; no clear D gene. The CDR3 extends over 13 amino acids. V was cut by 0 bases and J by 6 bases, with 8 bases left in between. CDR1 and CDR2 (germline): SGHDN, FVKESK. CDR3 protein: CASSQEKGKTQYF. The DNA for the CDR3 is TGTGCCAGCAGCCAAGAGAAAGGAAAGACCCAGTACTTC.

The chain is built from TRBV15 and TRBJ1-6, with TRBD1 matching 10 bases. This CDR3 is 16 amino acids long. The germline CDR1 and CDR2 sequences are LNHNV and YYDKDF (reference sequence). J was trimmed by 10 bases and V by 1 base; bases with no gene match: 7. Here the CDR3 DNA reads TGTGCCACCAGCAGAGGGACAGGGGGAGGCTGGTCACCCCTCCACTTT. Translating it yields CATSRGTGGGWSPLHF. Based on the CDR3 plus reference TRBV15 and TRBJ1-6, the full variable domain is DAMVIQNPRYQVTQFGKPVTLSCSQTLNHNVMYWYQQKSSQAPKLLFHYYDKDFNNEADTPDNFQSRRPNTSFCFLDIRSPGLGDTAMYLCATSRGTGGGWSPLHFGNGTRLTVT.

The J gene is TRBJ2-1, the V gene TRBV6-5; possibly TRBD1 for D (8 bases). The CDR3 totals 15 residues. V was pared by 6 bases and J by 6 bases, with 18 bases between. The germline gives CDR1 MNHEY, CDR2 SVGAGI. This chain's CDR3 is CASRLDRGLLNEQFF. The CDR3 coding sequence is TGTGCCAGCAGACTAGACAGGGGACTACTCAATGAGCAGTTCTTC.

The genes are TRBV18 and TRBJ2-5; D unresolved. Germline lookup yields CDR1 KGHSH and CDR2 LQKENI. The V end was cut by 5 bases, the J end by 5 bases, with 12 bases between. CDR3 size: 13 residues. The CDR3 spells CASSAATWETQYF. The CDR3 region has the DNA TGTGCCAGCTCAGCCGCTACGTGGGAGACCCAGTACTTC.

For the CDR3, the DNA is TGCGCCAACCCCTTTAGGTGCAATGAGCAGTTCTTC. This translates into CANPFRCNEQFF. The chain is built from TRBV5-1 and TRBJ2-1; D is uncertain. The CDR3 length is 12 residues. The germline CDR1 and CDR2 sequences are SGHRS and YFSETQ. The V end lost 9 bases, the J end lost 6 bases, and 13 bases lay between the germline ends.

Here the CDR3 DNA reads TGTGCCAGCAGTCCCTATAGAACAGACTACGAGCAGTACTTC. Residues: CASSPYRTDYEQYF. V is TRBV28 and J is TRBJ2-7; no clear D. Germline V gives CDR1 MDHEN, CDR2 SYDVKM. The CDR3 spans 14 residues. The ends were cut back, 5 bases at V and 3 bases at J, with 14 bases in the middle.

This rearrangement joins TRBV30 to TRBJ1-6; D is possibly TRBD1 (5 bases). From germline, CDR1 is GTSNPN and CDR2 SVGIG (reference sequence). The CDR3 length is 14 residues. Trimming shortened V by 6 bases and J by 9 bases, and 18 bases separated the two germline ends. CDR3 in amino acids: CACRDRFRVSPLHF. The CDR3 region has the DNA TGTGCCTGTAGGGACCGATTCAGAGTTTCACCCCTCCACTTT.

The gene calls are TRBV7-3 and TRBJ1-1, with a weak D call TRBD1 (5 bases). Germline lookup yields CDR1 SGHTA and CDR2 FQGTGA. V shed 2 bases and J shed 2 bases, with 9 bases lying between them. The CDR3 has 14 amino acids. The CDR3 DNA reads TGTGCCAGCAGCTTATCGGGGGGAAACACTGAAGCTTTCTTT. Its protein product is CASSLSGGNTEAFF.